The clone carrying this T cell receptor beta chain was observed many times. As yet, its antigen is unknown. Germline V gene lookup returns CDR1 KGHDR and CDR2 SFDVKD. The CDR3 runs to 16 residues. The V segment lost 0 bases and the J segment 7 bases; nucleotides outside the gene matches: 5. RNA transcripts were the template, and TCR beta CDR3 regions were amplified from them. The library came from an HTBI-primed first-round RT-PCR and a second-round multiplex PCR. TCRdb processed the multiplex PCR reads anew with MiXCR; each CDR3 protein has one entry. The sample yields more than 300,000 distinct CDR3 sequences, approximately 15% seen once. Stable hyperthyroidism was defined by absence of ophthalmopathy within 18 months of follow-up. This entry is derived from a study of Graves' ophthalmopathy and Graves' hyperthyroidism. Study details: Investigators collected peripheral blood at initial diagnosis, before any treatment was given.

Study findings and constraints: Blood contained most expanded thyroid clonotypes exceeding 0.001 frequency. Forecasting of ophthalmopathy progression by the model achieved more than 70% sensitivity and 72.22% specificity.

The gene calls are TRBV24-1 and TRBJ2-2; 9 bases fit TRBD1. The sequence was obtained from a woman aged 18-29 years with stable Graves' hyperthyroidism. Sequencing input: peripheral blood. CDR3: CATSDLGTGFIGELFF. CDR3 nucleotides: TGTGCCACCAGTGATTTGGGGACAGGGTTTATCGGGGAGCTGTTTTTT.